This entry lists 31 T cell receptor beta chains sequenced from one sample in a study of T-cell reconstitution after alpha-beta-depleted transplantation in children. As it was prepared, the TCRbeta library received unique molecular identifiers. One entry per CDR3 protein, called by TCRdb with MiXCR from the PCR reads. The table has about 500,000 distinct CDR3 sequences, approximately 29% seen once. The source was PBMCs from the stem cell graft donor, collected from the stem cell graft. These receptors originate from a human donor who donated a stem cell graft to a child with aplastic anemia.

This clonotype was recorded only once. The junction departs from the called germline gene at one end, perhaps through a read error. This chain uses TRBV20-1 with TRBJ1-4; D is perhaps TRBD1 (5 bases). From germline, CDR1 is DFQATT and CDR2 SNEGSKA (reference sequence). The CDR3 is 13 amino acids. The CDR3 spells CSALGATNEKLFF. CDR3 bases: TGCAGCGCGTTAGGGGCAACAAATGAAAAACTGTTTTTT.

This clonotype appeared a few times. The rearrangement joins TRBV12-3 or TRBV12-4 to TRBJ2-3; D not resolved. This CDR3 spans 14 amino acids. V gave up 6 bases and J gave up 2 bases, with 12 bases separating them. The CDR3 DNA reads TGTGCCAGCAGCAAGTACTCGGTCACAGATACGCAGTATTTT. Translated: CASSKYSVTDTQYF.

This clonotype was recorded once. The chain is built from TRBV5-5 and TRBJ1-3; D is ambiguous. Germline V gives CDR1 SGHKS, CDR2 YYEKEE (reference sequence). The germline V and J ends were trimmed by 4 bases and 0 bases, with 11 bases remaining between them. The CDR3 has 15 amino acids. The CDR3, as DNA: TGTGCCAGCAGCACTGGACGGGCCTCTGGAAACACCATATATTTT. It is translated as CASSTGRASGNTIYF.

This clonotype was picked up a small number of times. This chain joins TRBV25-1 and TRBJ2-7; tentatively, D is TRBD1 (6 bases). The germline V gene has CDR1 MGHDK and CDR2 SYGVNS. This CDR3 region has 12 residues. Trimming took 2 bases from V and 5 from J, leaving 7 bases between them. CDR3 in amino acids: CASSEQGNEQYF. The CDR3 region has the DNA TGTGCCAGCAGTGAACAGGGGAACGAGCAGTACTTC.

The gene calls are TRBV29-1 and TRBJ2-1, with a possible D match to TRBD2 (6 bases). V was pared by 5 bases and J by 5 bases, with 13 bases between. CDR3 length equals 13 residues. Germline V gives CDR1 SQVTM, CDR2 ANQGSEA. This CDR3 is CSVILERDNEQFF. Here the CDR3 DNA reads TGCAGCGTTATCCTAGAGCGGGACAATGAGCAGTTCTTC.

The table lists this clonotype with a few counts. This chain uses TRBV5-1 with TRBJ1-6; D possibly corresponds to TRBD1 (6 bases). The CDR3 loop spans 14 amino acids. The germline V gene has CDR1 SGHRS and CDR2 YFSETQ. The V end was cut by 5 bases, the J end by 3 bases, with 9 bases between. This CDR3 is CASSRQDYNSPLHF. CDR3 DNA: TGCGCCAGCAGTCGACAGGACTATAATTCACCCCTCCACTTT.

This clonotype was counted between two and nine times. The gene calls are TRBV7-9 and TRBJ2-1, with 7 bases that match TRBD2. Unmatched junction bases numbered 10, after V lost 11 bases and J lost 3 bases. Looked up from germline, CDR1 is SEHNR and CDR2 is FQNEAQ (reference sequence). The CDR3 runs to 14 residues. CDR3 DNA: TGTGCCGGGGGATCAAGCGGGAACTACAATGAGCAGTTCTTC. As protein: CAGGSSGNYNEQFF.

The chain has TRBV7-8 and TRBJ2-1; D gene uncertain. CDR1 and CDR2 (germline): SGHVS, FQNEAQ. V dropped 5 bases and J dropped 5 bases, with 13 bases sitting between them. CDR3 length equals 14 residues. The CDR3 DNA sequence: TGTGCCAGCAGCCCCCGAGGAAACGACAATGAGCAGTTCTTC. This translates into CASSPRGNDNEQFF. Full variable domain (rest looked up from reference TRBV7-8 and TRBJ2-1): GAGVSQSPRYKVAKRGQDVALRCDPISGHVSLFWYQQALGQGPEFLTYFQNEAQLDKSGLPSDRFFAERPEGSVSTLKIQRTQQEDSAVYLCASSPRGNDNEQFFGPGTRLTVL.

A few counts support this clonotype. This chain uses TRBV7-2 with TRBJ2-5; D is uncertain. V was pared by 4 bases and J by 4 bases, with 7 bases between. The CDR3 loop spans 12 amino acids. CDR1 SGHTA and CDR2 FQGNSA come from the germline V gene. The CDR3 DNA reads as TGTGCCAGCAGCTGGCGGTTAGAGACCCAGTACTTC. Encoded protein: CASSWRLETQYF.

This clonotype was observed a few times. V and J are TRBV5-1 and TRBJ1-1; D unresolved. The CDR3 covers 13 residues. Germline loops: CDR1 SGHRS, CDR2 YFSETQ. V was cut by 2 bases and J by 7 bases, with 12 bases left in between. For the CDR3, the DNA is TGCGCCAGCAGCTTATCTCGGCTGGATGAAGCTTTCTTT. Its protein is CASSLSRLDEAFF.

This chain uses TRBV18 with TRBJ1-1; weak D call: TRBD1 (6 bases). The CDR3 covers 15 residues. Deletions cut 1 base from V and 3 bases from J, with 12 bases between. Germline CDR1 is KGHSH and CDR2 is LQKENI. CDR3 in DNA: TGTGCCAGCTCACCACAAAGGGGGTGGGACACTGAAGCTTTCTTT. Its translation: CASSPQRGWDTEAFF.

The CDR3 is CASSPGTGDEKLFF. Here the CDR3 DNA reads TGTGCCAGCAGTCCCGGGACAGGGGACGAAAAACTGTTTTTT. The V and J genes are TRBV9 and TRBJ1-4; 10 bases match TRBD1. V lost 5 bases, J lost 8 bases, and 6 bases stayed unmatched. There are 14 residues in the CDR3. CDR1 is SGDLS, CDR2 YYNGEE, per germline.

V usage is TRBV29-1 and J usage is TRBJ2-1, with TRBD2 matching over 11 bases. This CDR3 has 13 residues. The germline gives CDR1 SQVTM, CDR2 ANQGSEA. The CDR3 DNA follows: TGCTTAATTACTAGCGGGAGAGGAGATGAGCAGTTCTTC. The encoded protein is CLITSGRGDEQFF.

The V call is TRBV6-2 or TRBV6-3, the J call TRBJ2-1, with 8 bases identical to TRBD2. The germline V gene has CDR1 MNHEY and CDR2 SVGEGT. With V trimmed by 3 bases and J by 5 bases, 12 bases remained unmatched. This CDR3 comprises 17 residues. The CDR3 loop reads CASSYSPRLAGNNEQFF. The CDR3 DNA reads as TGTGCCAGCAGTTATTCCCCCCGGCTAGCGGGTAACAATGAGCAGTTCTTC.

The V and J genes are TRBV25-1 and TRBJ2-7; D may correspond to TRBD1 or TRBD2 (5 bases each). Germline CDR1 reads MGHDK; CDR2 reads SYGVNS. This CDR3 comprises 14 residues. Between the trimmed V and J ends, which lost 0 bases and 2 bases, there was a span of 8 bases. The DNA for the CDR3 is TGTGCCAGCAGTGAATATAGGGGAGCCTACGAGCAGTACTTC. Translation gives CASSEYRGAYEQYF.

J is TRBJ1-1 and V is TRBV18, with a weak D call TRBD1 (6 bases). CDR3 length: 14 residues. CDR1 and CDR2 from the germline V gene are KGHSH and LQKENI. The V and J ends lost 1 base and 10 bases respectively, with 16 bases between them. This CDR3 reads CASSPLGRGARAFF. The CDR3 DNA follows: TGTGCCAGCTCACCACTTGGACGGGGGGCGAGAGCTTTCTTT.

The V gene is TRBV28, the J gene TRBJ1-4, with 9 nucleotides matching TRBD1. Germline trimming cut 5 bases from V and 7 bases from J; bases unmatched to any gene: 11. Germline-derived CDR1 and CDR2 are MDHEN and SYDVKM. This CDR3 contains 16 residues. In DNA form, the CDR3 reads TGTGCCAGCAGTCGGCCTGGGACAGGGCTAAGTGAAAAACTGTTTTTT. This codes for CASSRPGTGLSEKLFF.

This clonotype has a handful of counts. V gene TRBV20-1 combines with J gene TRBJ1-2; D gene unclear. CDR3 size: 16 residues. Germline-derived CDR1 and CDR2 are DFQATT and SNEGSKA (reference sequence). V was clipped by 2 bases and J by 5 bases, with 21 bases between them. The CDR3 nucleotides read TGCAGTGCTAGAAATCCCCCCGGCCGCACGGGGTATGGCTACACCTTC. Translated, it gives CSARNPPGRTGYGYTF.

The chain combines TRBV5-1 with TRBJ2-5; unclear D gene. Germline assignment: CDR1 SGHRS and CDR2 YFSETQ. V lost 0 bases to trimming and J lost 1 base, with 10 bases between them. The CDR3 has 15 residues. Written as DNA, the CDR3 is TGCGCCAGCAGCTTGGTGTCTATTCTCCAAGAGACCCAGTACTTC. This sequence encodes CASSLVSILQETQYF.

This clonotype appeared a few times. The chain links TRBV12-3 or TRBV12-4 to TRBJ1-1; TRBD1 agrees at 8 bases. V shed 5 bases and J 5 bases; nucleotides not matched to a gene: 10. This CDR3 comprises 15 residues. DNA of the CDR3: TGTGCCAGCAGTAGGACCGGACAGGGCAATACTGAAGCTTTCTTT. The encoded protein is CASSRTGQGNTEAFF.

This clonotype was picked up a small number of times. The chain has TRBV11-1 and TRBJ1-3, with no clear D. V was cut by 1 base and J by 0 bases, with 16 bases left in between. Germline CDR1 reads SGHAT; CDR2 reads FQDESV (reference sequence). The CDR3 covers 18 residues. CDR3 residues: CASSLGGALSSSGNTIYF. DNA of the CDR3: TGTGCCAGCAGCTTAGGGGGAGCGCTTTCTAGCTCTGGAAACACCATATATTTT.

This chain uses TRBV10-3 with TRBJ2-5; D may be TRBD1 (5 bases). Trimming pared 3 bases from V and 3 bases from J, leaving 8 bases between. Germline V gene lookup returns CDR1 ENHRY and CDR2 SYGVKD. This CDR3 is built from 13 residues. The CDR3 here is CAISEGQKETQYF. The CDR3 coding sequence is TGTGCCATCAGTGAAGGACAAAAAGAGACCCAGTACTTC.

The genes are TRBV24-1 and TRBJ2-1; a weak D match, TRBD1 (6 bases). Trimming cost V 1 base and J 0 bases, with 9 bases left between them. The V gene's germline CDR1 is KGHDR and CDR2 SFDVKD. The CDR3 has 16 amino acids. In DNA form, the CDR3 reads TGTGCCACCAGTGATTTTAGCAGGGGCTCCTACAATGAGCAGTTCTTC. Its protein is CATSDFSRGSYNEQFF.

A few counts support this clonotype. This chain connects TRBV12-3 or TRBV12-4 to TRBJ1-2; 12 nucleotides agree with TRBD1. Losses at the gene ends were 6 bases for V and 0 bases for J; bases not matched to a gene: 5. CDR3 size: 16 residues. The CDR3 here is CASSRDRGPANYGYTF. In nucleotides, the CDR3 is TGTGCCAGCAGCCGGGACAGGGGGCCCGCTAACTATGGCTACACCTTC.

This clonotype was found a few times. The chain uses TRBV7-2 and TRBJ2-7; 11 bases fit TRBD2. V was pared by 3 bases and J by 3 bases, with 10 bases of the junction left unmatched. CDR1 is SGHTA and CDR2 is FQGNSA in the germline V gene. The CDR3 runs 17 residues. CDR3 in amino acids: CASSFQGPGLAVYEQYF. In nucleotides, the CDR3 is TGTGCCAGCAGCTTCCAAGGCCCGGGACTAGCGGTCTACGAGCAGTACTTC.

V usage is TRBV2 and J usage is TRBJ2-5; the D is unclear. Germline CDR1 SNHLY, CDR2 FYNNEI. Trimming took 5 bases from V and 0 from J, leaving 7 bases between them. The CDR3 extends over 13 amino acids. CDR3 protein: CASSIGYQETQYF. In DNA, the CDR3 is TGTGCCAGCAGTATCGGGTACCAAGAGACCCAGTACTTC.

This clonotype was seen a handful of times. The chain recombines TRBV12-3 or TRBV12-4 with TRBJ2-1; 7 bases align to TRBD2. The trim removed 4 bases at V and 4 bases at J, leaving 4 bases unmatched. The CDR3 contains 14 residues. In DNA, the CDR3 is TGTGCCAGCAGTTACCAGCGGGGATACAATGAGCAGTTCTTC. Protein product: CASSYQRGYNEQFF.

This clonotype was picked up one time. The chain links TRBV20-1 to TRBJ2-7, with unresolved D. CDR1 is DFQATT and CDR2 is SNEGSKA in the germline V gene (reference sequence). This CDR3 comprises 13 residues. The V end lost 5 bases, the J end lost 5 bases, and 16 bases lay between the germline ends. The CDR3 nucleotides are TGCAGTGCTCCCTGGACCCGACGCGACGAGCAGTACTTC. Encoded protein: CSAPWTRRDEQYF.

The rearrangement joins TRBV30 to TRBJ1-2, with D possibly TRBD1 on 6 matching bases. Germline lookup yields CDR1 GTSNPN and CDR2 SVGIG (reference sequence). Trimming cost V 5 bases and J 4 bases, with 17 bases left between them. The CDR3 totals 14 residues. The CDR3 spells CAWGGLPFGYGYTF. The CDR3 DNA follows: TGTGCCTGGGGGGGCCTTCCCTTCGGCTATGGCTACACCTTC.

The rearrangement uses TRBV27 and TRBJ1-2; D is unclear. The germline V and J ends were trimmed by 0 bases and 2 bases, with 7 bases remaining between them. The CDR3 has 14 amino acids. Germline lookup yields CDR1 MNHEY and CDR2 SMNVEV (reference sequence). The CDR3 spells CASSLSYRNYGYTF. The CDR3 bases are TGTGCCAGCAGTTTATCCTACAGAAACTATGGCTACACCTTC.

The DNA for the CDR3 is TGCAGTGCCTGGGGGGATACGCAGTATTTT. Translating gives CSAWGDTQYF. The chain uses TRBV20-1 and TRBJ2-3; possibly TRBD1 or TRBD2 for D (5 bases each). V dropped 6 bases and J dropped 6 bases, with 7 bases sitting between them. Germline CDR1 DFQATT, CDR2 SNEGSKA (reference sequence). CDR3 length equals 10 residues.